The 17 T cell receptor beta chains listed next were all sequenced from one sample in a study of blood T cell repertoires in COVID-19. Using immunoSEQ multiplex PCR, the repertoire was profiled, and TCRdb retains in-frame clones only, with some absent. The sample contains 95,000 to 120,000 clones, around 83% of which appear only once. Sequenced: peripheral blood. These receptors all come from a woman in her 70s with acute or convalescent COVID-19.

This rearrangement joins TRBV9 to TRBJ1-1; 8 bases are shared with TRBD1. J was trimmed by 0 bases and V by 0 bases; bases with no gene match: 7. The CDR3 consists of 17 residues. The V gene's germline CDR1 is SGDLS and CDR2 YYNGEE. CDR3: CASSVDPDRGLNTEAFF. The CDR3, as DNA: TGTGCCAGCAGCGTAGACCCAGACAGGGGATTGAACACTGAAGCTTTCTTT.

This clone was seen only a few times. The chain links TRBV7-8 to TRBJ2-7; D may be TRBD1 (5 bases). Looked up from germline, CDR1 is SGHVS and CDR2 is FQNEAQ. The CDR3 runs to 15 residues. Trimming removed 1 base from V and 6 bases from J, with 16 bases in between. CDR3 DNA sequence: TGTGCCAGCAGCTTAGATCCAGGGAAATCGTCCGAGCAGTACTTC. It is translated as CASSLDPGKSSEQYF. The whole variable domain, remainder taken from reference TRBV7-8 and TRBJ2-7, is GAGVSQSPRYKVAKRGQDVALRCDPISGHVSLFWYQQALGQGPEFLTYFQNEAQLDKSGLPSDRFFAERPEGSVSTLKIQRTQQEDSAVYLCASSLDPGKSSEQYFGPGTRLTVT.

Concerning this clone itself: An end of the junction does not agree with germline; a read error may underlie this. The chain employs TRBV28 and TRBJ2-1, with 10 bases matching TRBD2. The length of the CDR3 is 15 residues. The germline CDR1 and CDR2 sequences are MDHEN and SYDVKM. The CDR3 region has the DNA TGTGCCAGCAGTCCGACCGGACTAGCGGTCCCCTCGGGGATCTTC. Translated, it gives CASSPTGLAVPSGIF.

This sequence joins TRBV7-3 and TRBJ2-2; 7 bases map to TRBD1. V dropped 5 bases and J dropped 0; count of bases not matched to a gene: 3. The CDR3 totals 15 residues. CDR1 SGHTA and CDR2 FQGTGA come from the germline V gene. CDR3 coding DNA: TGTGCCAGCAGCGCGACAGGGACGAACACCGGGGAGCTGTTTTTT. Translated: CASSATGTNTGELFF.

The chain uses TRBV7-9 and TRBJ2-1; 9 bases line up with TRBD2. V was pared by 3 bases and J by 9 bases, with 9 bases of the junction left unmatched. The CDR3 covers 15 residues. The V gene's germline CDR1 is SEHNR and CDR2 FQNEAQ (reference sequence). CDR3 DNA sequence: TGTGCCAGCAGCTTTTCAGCGGGGGGCAGTGGTGAGCAGTTCTTC. Protein sequence: CASSFSAGGSGEQFF.

J is TRBJ2-2 and V is TRBV10-3; 13 bases are shared with TRBD2. This CDR3 is 16 amino acids long. Germline CDR1 ENHRY, CDR2 SYGVKD. V lost 2 bases and J lost 6; bases outside the gene matches: 3. CDR3 loop: CAISEGLAGEAGELFF. The CDR3 DNA follows: TGTGCCATCAGTGAGGGACTAGCGGGAGAGGCCGGGGAGCTGTTTTTT.

J is TRBJ2-6 and V is TRBV18; D might be TRBD1 (6 bases). The V gene lost 4 bases and the J gene lost 0 bases, with 13 bases spanning the gap. The CDR3 runs 17 residues. Per the germline V gene, CDR1 is KGHSH and CDR2 is LQKENI. The CDR3 region has the DNA TGTGCCAGCTCACTAGGACAGCCCTCCTCTGGGGCCAACGTCCTGACTTTC. Its protein is CASSLGQPSSGANVLTF.

The V and J genes are TRBV5-1 and TRBJ2-7; TRBD1 is a possible D gene (6 bases). CDR3 length: 14 residues. Germline loops: CDR1 SGHRS, CDR2 YFSETQ. V was clipped by 7 bases and J by 0 bases, with 14 bases between them. CDR3 region: CASQQDSTSYEQYF. CDR3 bases: TGCGCCAGCCAGCAGGACAGTACCTCCTACGAGCAGTACTTC.

The rearrangement uses TRBV5-1 and TRBJ2-3, with D tentatively TRBD2 (5 bases). Between the trimmed V and J ends, which lost 0 bases and 3 bases, there was a span of 17 bases. The CDR3 covers 17 residues. The germline gives CDR1 SGHRS, CDR2 YFSETQ. The CDR3 sequence: CASSLGGSSAATDTQYF. Written as DNA, the CDR3 is TGCGCCAGCAGCTTGGGTGGTAGTAGCGCCGCGACAGATACGCAGTATTTT.

The chain combines TRBV19 with TRBJ2-1; unclear D gene. V lost 4 bases, J lost 2 bases, and 15 bases lay in between. The CDR3 totals 16 residues. Germline-derived CDR1 and CDR2 are LNHDA and SQIVND (reference sequence). CDR3 bases: TGTGCCAGTAGTAAGGTGGCGGCGTCCACCTACAATGAGCAGTTCTTC. Encoded protein: CASSKVAASTYNEQFF.

The chain uses TRBV5-1 and TRBJ2-2; D uncertain. The CDR3 consists of 14 residues. Germline CDR1 is SGHRS and CDR2 is YFSETQ. Trimming pared 1 base from V and 6 bases from J, leaving 10 bases between. This chain's CDR3 is CASSLTGRAGELFF. DNA for the CDR3: TGCGCCAGCAGCTTGACGGGTCGGGCCGGGGAGCTGTTTTTT. Combining the CDR3 with reference TRBV5-1 and TRBJ2-2 gives the whole variable domain KAGVTQTPRYLIKTRGQQVTLSCSPISGHRSVSWYQQTPGQGLQFLFEYFSETQRNKGNFPGRFSGRQFSNSRSEMNVSTLELGDSALYLCASSLTGRAGELFFGEGSRLTVL.

The chain has TRBV6-5 and TRBJ2-3; a weak D match, TRBD2 (5 bases). CDR1 is MNHEY, CDR2 SVGAGI, per germline. This CDR3 region has 16 residues. Trimming pared 0 bases from V and 7 bases from J, leaving 17 bases between. The CDR3 protein is CASSYSGRREVYTQYF. DNA for the CDR3: TGTGCCAGCAGTTACTCGGGTAGACGGGAAGTATATACGCAGTATTTT.

The chain carries TRBV5-4 and TRBJ2-4, with D maybe TRBD1 (6 bases). This CDR3 is 14 amino acids long. The V end lost 0 bases, the J end lost 6 bases, and 10 bases lay between the germline ends. Germline loops: CDR1 SGHNT, CDR2 YYREEE (reference sequence). CDR3 residues: CASSLVGGVNIQYF. CDR3 in DNA: TGTGCCAGCAGCTTGGTAGGGGGTGTAAACATTCAGTACTTC.

V gene TRBV19 combines with J gene TRBJ2-2; 8 nucleotides line up with TRBD2. J was trimmed by 7 bases and V by 5 bases; bases with no gene match: 9. The CDR3 length is 15 residues. Germline V gene sequence: CDR1 LNHDA, CDR2 SQIVND (reference sequence). The CDR3 sequence is CASSEVAGSNGELFF. As DNA, the CDR3 is TGTGCCAGTAGTGAGGTAGCGGGATCTAACGGGGAGCTGTTTTTT.

The chain joins TRBV19 to TRBJ1-2, with TRBD1 as a possible D gene (6 bases). CDR1 is LNHDA, CDR2 SQIVND, per germline (reference sequence). The CDR3 consists of 17 residues. Trimming shortened V by 3 bases and J by 7 bases, and 24 bases separated the two germline ends. The CDR3 DNA is TGTGCCAGTAGTATTATTGCAGGGGCAGAAGGCGCCATTGGCTACACCTTC. Amino acid sequence: CASSIIAGAEGAIGYTF.

The chain has TRBV9 and TRBJ2-3; D uncertain. The length of the CDR3 is 16 residues. Deletions cut 5 bases from V and 0 bases from J, with 16 bases between. From germline, CDR1 is SGDLS and CDR2 YYNGEE. CDR3 DNA sequence: TGTGCCAGCAGATCTGAGAGTCTTTCTAGCACAGATACGCAGTATTTT. Residues: CASRSESLSSTDTQYF.

The rearrangement links TRBV6-5 to TRBJ1-4; perhaps TRBD1 as D (6 bases). The CDR3 spans 14 residues. The V and J ends lost 5 bases and 3 bases respectively, with 10 bases between them. Per the germline V gene, CDR1 is MNHEY and CDR2 is SVGAGI. The CDR3 protein is CASSQGTPNEKLFF. CDR3 DNA: TGTGCCAGCAGTCAGGGGACCCCTAATGAAAAACTGTTTTTT.